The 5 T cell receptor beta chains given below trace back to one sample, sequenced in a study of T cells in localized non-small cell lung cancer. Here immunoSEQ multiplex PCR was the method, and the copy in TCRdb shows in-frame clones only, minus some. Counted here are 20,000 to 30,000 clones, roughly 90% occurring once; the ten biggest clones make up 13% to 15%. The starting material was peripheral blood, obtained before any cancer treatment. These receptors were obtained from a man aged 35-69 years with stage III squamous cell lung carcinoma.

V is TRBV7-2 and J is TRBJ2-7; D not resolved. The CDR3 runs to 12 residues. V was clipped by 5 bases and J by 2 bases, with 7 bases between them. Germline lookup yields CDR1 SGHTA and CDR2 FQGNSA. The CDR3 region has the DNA TGTGCCAGCAGCCGTGGCCCCTACGAGCAGTACTTC. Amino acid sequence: CASSRGPYEQYF. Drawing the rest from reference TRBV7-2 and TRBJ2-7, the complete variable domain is GAGVSQSPSNKVTEKGKDVELRCDPISGHTALYWYRQSLGQGLEFLIYFQGNSAPDKSGLPSDRFSAERTGGSVSTLTIQRTQQEDSAVYLCASSRGPYEQYFGPGTRLTVT.

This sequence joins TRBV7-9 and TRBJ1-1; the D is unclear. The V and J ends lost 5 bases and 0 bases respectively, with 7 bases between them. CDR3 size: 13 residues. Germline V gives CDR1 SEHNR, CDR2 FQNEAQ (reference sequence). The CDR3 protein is CASSSQMNTEAFF. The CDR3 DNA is TGTGCCAGCAGCAGTCAGATGAACACTGAAGCTTTCTTT. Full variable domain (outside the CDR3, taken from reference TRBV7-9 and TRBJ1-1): DTGVSQNPRHKITKRGQNVTFRCDPISEHNRLYWYRQTLGQGPEFLTYFQNEAQLEKSRLLSDRFSAERPKGSFSTLEIQRTEQGDSAMYLCASSSQMNTEAFFGQGTRLTVV.

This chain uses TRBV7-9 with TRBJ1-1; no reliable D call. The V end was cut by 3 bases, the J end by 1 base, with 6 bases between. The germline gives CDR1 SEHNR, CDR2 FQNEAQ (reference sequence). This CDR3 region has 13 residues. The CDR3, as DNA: TGTGCCAGCAGCTTTTACACGAACACTGAAGCTTTCTTT. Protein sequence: CASSFYTNTEAFF.

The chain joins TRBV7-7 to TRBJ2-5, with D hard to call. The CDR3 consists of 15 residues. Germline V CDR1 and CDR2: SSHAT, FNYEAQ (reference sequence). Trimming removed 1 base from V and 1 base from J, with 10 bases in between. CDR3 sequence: CASSLGHQLQETQYF. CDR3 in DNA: TGTGCCAGCAGCTTAGGTCACCAGCTCCAAGAGACCCAGTACTTC.

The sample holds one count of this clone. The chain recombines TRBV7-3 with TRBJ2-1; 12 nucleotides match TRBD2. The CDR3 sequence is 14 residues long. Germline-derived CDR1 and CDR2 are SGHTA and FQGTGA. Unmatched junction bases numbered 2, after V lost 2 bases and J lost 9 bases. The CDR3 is CASSLELAGGEQFF. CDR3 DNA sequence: TGTGCCAGCAGCTTAGAACTAGCGGGAGGTGAGCAGTTCTTC.